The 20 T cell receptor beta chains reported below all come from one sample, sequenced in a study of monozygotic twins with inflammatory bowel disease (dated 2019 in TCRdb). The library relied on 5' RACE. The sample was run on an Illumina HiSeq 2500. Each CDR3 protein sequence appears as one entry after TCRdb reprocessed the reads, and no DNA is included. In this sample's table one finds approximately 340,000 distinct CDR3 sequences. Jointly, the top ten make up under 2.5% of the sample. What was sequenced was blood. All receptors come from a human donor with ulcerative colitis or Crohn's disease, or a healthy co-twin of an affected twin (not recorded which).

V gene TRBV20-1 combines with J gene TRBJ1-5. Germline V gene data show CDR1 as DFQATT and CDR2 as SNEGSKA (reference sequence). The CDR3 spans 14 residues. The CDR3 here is CSARNGRVNQPQHF.

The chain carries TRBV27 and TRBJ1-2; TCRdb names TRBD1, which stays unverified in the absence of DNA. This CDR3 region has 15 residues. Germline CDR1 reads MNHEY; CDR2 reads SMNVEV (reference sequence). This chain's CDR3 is CASSRRQPNLYGYTF.

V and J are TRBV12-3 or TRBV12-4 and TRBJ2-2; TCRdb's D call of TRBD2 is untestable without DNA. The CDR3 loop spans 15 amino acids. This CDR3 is CASSFWLAGAGELFF.

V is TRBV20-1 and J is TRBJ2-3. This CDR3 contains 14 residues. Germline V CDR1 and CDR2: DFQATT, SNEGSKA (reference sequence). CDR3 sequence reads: CSARKGASTDTQYF.

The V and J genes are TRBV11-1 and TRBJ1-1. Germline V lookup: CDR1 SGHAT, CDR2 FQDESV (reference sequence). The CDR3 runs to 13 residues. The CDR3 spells CASRLGMATEAFF.

CDR3 in amino acids: CASIAGLTSTDTQYF. The chain has TRBV12-3 or TRBV12-4 and TRBJ2-3; TCRdb designates TRBD2, a call that cannot be tested without DNA. The CDR3 is made up of 15 amino acids.

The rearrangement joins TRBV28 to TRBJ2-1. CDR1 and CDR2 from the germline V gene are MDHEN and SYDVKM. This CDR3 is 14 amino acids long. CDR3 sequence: CASSFYAGDNEQFF. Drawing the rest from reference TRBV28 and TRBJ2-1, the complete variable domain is DVKVTQSSRYLVKRTGEKVFLECVQDMDHENMFWYRQDPGLGLRLIYFSYDVKMKEKGDIPEGYSVSREKKERFSLILESASTNQTSMYLCASSFYAGDNEQFFGPGTRLTVL.

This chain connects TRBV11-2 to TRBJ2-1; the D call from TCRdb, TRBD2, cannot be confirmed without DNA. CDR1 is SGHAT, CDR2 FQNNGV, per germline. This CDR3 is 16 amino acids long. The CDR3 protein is CASRLGLAGFLDEQFF.

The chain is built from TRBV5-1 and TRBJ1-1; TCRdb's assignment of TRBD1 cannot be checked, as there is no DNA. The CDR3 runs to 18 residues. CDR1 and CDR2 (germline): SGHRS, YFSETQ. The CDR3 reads CASSPMTGARGRATEAFF.

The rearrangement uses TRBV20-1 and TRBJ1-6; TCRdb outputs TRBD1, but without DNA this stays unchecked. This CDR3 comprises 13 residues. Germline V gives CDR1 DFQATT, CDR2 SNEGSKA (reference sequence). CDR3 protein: CSVRDRGDSPLHF.

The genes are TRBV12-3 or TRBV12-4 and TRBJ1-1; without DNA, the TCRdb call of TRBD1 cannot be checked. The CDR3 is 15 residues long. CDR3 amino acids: CASSSPQGVTTEAFF.

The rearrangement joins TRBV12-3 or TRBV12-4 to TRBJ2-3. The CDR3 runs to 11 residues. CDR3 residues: CASRVGDTQYF.

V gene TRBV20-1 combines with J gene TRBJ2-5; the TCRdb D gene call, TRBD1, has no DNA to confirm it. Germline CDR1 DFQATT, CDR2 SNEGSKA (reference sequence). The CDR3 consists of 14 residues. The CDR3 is CSAAVGGYQETQYF.

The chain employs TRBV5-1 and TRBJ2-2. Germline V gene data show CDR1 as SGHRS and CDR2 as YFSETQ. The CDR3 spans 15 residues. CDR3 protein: CASSPESGTTGELFF.

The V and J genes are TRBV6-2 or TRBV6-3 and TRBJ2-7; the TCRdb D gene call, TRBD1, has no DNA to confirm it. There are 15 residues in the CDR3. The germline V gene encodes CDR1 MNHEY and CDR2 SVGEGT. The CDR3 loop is CASRYTGGYSYEQYF.

CDR3 protein: CASSQGLATAYGYTF. The rearrangement uses TRBV3-1 and TRBJ1-2; the D call from TCRdb, TRBD1, cannot be confirmed without DNA. The CDR3 is 15 residues long. Germline V lookup: CDR1 LGHDT, CDR2 YNNKEL (reference sequence).

CDR3 protein: CASVLGTEAFF. The chain combines TRBV6-2 or TRBV6-3 with TRBJ1-1. This CDR3 has 11 amino acids. Germline assignment: CDR1 MNHEY and CDR2 SVGEGT.

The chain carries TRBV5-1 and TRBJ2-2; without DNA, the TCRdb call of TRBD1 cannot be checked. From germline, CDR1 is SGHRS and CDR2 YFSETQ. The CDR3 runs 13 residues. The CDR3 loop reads CASGEGATGELFF.

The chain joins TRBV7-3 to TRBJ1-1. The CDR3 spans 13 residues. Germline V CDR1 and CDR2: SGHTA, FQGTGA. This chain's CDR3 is CASSLSHRTEAFF.

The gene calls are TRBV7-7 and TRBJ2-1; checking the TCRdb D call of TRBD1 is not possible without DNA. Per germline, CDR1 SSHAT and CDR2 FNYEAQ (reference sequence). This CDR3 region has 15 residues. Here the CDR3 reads CASSPDAPLNNEQFF.